This T cell receptor (beta chain) was captured in a study of T cells in localized non-small cell lung cancer. Study-wide results and caveats: Uninvolved neighboring lung showed the greatest T cell clonality, exceeding tumor.

The protocol was immunoSEQ multiplex PCR, while the TCRdb copy is restricted to in-frame clones and leaves out a portion. The data show approximately 70,000 clones, roughly 81% seen once. Points on this clone: Its antigen is as yet unknown.

V lost 3 bases and J lost 2; bases outside the gene matches: 10. Germline CDR1 and CDR2: KGHSH and LQKENI. The CDR3 runs to 17 residues. This TCR derives from a man aged 40 to 75 with stage II lung adenocarcinoma. The rearrangement links TRBV18 to TRBJ2-1, with TRBD2 matching over 7 bases. The starting material was PBMCs, obtained before any cancer treatment. CDR3 protein: CASSPGGSVPTYNEQFF. As DNA, the CDR3 is TGTGCCAGCTCACCGGGCGGGAGCGTCCCCACCTACAATGAGCAGTTCTTC.